What follows is one T cell receptor beta chain and its context. This sample was included in a study of T cell repertoires in ileal Crohn's disease. The CDR3 extends over 14 amino acids. From germline, CDR1 is SGHTA and CDR2 FQGNSA. Trimming shortened V by 1 base and J by 6 bases, and 13 bases separated the two germline ends. The data were produced by immunoSEQ multiplex PCR, yet TCRdb's version contains in-frame clones alone and is incomplete. The sample records 13,000 to 15,000 clones, 70% to 90% being singletons. Sequenced input: ileal tissue. The chain employs TRBV7-2 and TRBJ2-7; D is unclear. The receptor comes from an adult with Crohn's disease. The CDR3 loop is CASSLGGGSLEQYF. The DNA for the CDR3 is TGTGCCAGCAGCTTAGGAGGCGGCTCTCTCGAGCAGTACTTC.